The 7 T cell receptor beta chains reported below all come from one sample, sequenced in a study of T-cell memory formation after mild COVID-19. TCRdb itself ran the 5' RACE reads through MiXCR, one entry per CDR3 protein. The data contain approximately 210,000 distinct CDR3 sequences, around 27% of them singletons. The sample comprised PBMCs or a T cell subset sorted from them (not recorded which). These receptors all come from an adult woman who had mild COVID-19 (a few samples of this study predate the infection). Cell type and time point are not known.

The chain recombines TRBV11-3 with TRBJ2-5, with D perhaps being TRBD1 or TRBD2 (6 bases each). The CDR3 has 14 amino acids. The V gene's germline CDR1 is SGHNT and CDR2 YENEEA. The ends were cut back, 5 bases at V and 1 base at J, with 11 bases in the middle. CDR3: CASSPGAPQETQYF. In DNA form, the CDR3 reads TGTGCCAGCAGCCCGGGGGCTCCCCAAGAGACCCAGTACTTC.

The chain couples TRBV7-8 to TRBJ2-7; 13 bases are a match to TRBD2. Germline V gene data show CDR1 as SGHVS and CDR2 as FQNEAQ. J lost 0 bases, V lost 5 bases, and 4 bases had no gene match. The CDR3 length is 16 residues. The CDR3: CASSPTSGRSSYEQYF. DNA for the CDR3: TGTGCCAGCAGCCCGACTAGCGGGAGGTCCTCCTACGAGCAGTACTTC. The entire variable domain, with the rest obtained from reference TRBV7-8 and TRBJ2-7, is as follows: GAGVSQSPRYKVAKRGQDVALRCDPISGHVSLFWYQQALGQGPEFLTYFQNEAQLDKSGLPSDRFFAERPEGSVSTLKIQRTQQEDSAVYLCASSPTSGRSSYEQYFGPGTRLTVT.

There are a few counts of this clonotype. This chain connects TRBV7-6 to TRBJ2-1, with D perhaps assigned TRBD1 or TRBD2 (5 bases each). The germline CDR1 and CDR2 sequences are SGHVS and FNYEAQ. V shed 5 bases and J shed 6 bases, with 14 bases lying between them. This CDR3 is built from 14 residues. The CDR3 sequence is CASSRYRGTNEQFF. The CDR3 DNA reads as TGTGCCAGCAGCCGGTACAGAGGGACCAATGAGCAGTTCTTC.

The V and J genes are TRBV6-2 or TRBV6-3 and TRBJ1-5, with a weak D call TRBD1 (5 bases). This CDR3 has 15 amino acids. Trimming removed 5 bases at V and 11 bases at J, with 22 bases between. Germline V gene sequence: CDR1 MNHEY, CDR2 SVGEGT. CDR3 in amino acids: CASSPRIGAPWTQHF. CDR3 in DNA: TGTGCCAGCAGTCCTCGTATAGGGGCACCTTGGACCCAGCATTTT.

CDR3 sequence reads: CASSSGLLTDTQYF. The CDR3 DNA is TGCGCCAGCAGCTCGGGACTCCTCACAGATACGCAGTATTTT. J is TRBJ2-3 and V is TRBV5-1; D is possibly TRBD2 (6 bases). Germline-derived CDR1 and CDR2 are SGHRS and YFSETQ. V was cut by 3 bases and J by 2 bases, with 10 bases left in between. The CDR3 contains 14 residues.

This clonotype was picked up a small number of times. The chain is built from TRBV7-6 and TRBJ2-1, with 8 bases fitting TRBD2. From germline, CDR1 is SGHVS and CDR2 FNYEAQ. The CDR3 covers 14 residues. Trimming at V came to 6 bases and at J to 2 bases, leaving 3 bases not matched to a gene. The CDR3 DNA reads TGTGCCAGCAGTCCGGGAGGGACCTACAATGAGCAGTTCTTC. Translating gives CASSPGGTYNEQFF. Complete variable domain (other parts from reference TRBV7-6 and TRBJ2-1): GAGVSQSPRYKVTKRGQDVALRCDPISGHVSLYWYRQALGQGPEFLTYFNYEAQQDKSGLPNDRFSAERPEGSISTLTIQRTEQRDSAMYRCASSPGGTYNEQFFGPGTRLTVL.

CDR3 region: CASSSVLDTQYF. Here the CDR3 DNA reads TGTGCCAGCAGCTCGGTCTTGGATACGCAGTATTTT. The chain employs TRBV5-4 and TRBJ2-3; unclear D gene. The CDR3 runs to 12 residues. Germline V lookup: CDR1 SGHNT, CDR2 YYREEE (reference sequence). V was pared by 3 bases and J by 6 bases, with 8 bases between.